The rows below give T cell receptor beta chains drawn from one sample of a study of cytomegalovirus exposure and HLA in healthy donors. TCRdb's table, derived via immunoSEQ multiplex PCR, lists solely in-frame clones and lacks some. This table holds approximately 190,000 clones, about four fifths found once. Sequenced material: PBMCs. The receptors were sampled from a man between 35 and 55 years old in good health and CMV-seropositive. CDR3s include the opening cysteine and the closing phenylalanine or tryptophan. The order of the fields is D gene, clone size, J gene, V gene, CDR3 DNA, CDR3 protein. The D gene is left open where the match is weak. The listing skips clone size in some rows; elsewhere it reads once, few, many or a size class.

>TRBD1|NA|TRBJ1-1|TRBV7-3
TGTGCCAGCAGCCAGAACCCCGGGACAGGCCAAGCTTTCTTT
CASSQNPGTGQAFF
>TRBD2|NA|TRBJ2-1|TRBV9
TGTGCCAGCAGCGTAGTGGACGGGAGGGCCTACAATGAGCAGTTCTTC
CASSVVDGRAYNEQFF
>NA|NA|TRBJ1-4|TRBV19
TGTGCCAGTAGCGAGACAGTGCCACTGCAAAAACTGTTTTTT
CASSETVPLQKLFF
>TRBD2|once|TRBJ2-5|TRBV9
TGTGCCAGCAGCGTAGAGGGGACTAGCGAGGAGACCCAGTACTTC
CASSVEGTSEETQYF
>NA|NA|TRBJ2-2|TRBV13
TGTGCCAGCAGCCGCCAGGGGGGTGCGGGGGAGCTGTTTTTT
CASSRQGGAGELFF
>NA|NA|TRBJ1-1|TRBV11-2
TGTGCCAGCAGCTTCACAGGCCCCACTGAAGCTTTCTTT
CASSFTGPTEAFF
>NA|NA|TRBJ2-7|TRBV19
TGTGCCAGTAGTATTTTGGGGGGTGACGAGCAGTACTTC
CASSILGGDEQYF
>TRBD2|once|TRBJ2-7|TRBV28
TGTGCCAGCAGTGGGACTAGCGGAATCTACGAGCAGTACTTC
CASSGTSGIYEQYF
>TRBD2|NA|TRBJ2-5|TRBV6-5
TGTGCCAGCAGGGGCCCGGGACTAGTCGAGACCCAGTACTTC
CASRGPGLVETQYF
>NA|NA|TRBJ2-2|TRBV19
TGTGCCAGTAGTACCCGGACAGCGAACACCGGGGAGCTGTTTTTT
CASSTRTANTGELFF
>NA|NA|TRBJ2-3|TRBV7-9
TGTGCCAGCAGCTCCAGGGCAGATACGCAGTATTTT
CASSSRADTQYF
>NA|NA|TRBJ2-1|TRBV10-1
TGCGCCAGCAGTTCGGACAGAGACAATGAGCAGTTCTTC
CASSSDRDNEQFF
>TRBD2|NA|TRBJ2-7|TRBV11-2
TGTGCCAGCAGCTTGACTAGCGGGGGCTCCTACGAGCAGTACTTC
CASSLTSGGSYEQYF
>NA|NA|TRBJ2-3|TRBV7-2
TGTGCCAGCAGCTTATGGCCAGGGAAGGCAGCAGATACGCAGTATTTT
CASSLWPGKAADTQYF
>NA|NA|TRBJ1-1|TRBV6-5
TGTGCCAGCAGTTACACCTTCGACAGAGACACTGAAGCTTTCTTT
CASSYTFDRDTEAFF
>NA|NA|TRBJ2-5|TRBV5-1
TGCGCCAGCAGCTTGGAGGGAAACCGGGGGACCCAGTACTTC
CASSLEGNRGTQYF
>TRBD1|few|TRBJ1-4|TRBV6-1
TGTGCCAGCAGTGTAGGACAGGGGCCGAATGAAAAACTGTTTTTT
CASSVGQGPNEKLFF
>NA|few|TRBJ2-7|TRBV28
TGTGCCAGCAGATTAAACTCAGGACAGGCGGGATACGAGCAGTACTTC
CASRLNSGQAGYEQYF
>TRBD1|NA|TRBJ1-2|TRBV19
TGTGCCAGTAGTCCCATTCCGGGACAGGGGAAGAGTGGCTACACCTTC
CASSPIPGQGKSGYTF
>TRBD1|NA|TRBJ1-1|TRBV19
TGTGCCAGTAGTATTGAGCCAGGGACAGGGAGTGAAGCTTTCTTT
CASSIEPGTGSEAFF
>NA|few|TRBJ2-3|TRBV5-1
TGCGCCAGCAGCTTGATTCCCCAGGGGCTAAGCACAGATACGCAGTATTTT
CASSLIPQGLSTDTQYF
>NA|NA|TRBJ2-1|TRBV5-1
TGCGCCAGCAGCTTGGGAGCGGGTTCCTCCTACAATGAGCAGTTCTTC
CASSLGAGSSYNEQFF
>NA|NA|TRBJ2-3|TRBV28
TGTGCCAGCAGTTTCCGACAGTTCAGCACAGATACGCAGTATTTT
CASSFRQFSTDTQYF
>NA|NA|TRBJ2-7|TRBV20-1
TGCAGTGCCTTGGACAGCTACGAGCAGTACTTC
CSALDSYEQYF
>TRBD1|NA|TRBJ1-2|TRBV6-5
TGTGCCAGCAGTCCTCGGGACAGGCCGGACTCTGGCTACACCTTC
CASSPRDRPDSGYTF
>NA|once|TRBJ2-1|TRBV29-1
TGCAGCGTTGGCGGCGGGACGGTACACAATGAGCAGTTCTTC
CSVGGGTVHNEQFF
>TRBD1|NA|TRBJ1-4|TRBV5-1
TGCGCCAGCAGCTTGAGGACAGGGGAGGAAAAACTGTTTTTT
CASSLRTGEEKLFF
>NA|NA|TRBJ2-5|TRBV29-1
TGCAGCGTTGATGCGGTGTCTAAGGGGGAGACCCAGTACTTC
CSVDAVSKGETQYF
>NA|NA|TRBJ2-7|TRBV7-2
TGTGCCAGCAGCCTAAGGAGGGCCGTCGAGCAGTACTTC
CASSLRRAVEQYF
>NA|NA|TRBJ1-4|TRBV19
TGTGCCAGTAGTATGGGAGGAGAAAAACTGTTTTTT
CASSMGGEKLFF
>TRBD1|NA|TRBJ1-1|TRBV6-5
TGTGCCAGCAGGCTAACGACAGGGGAGCGGGCTTTCTTT
CASRLTTGERAFF
>NA|NA|TRBJ1-3|TRBV28
TGTGCCAGCAGTTCTAGGGGGATGGGAAACACCATATATTTT
CASSSRGMGNTIYF
>NA|NA|TRBJ1-5|TRBV7-9
TGTTCCAGCACCCCTTCGGGGGAAGGTCAGCCCCAGCATTTT
CSSTPSGEGQPQHF
>NA|NA|TRBJ1-2|TRBV4-1
TGCGCCAGCAGCCAAGCACCGGCGGTCTATGGCTACACCTTC
CASSQAPAVYGYTF
>TRBD1|NA|TRBJ1-2|TRBV30
TGTGCCTGGTCCCAGGGGGAGTATGGCTACACCTTC
CAWSQGEYGYTF
>TRBD2|NA|TRBJ2-7|TRBV27
TGTGCCAGCAGTCCCGGACTAGACTACGAGCAGTACTTC
CASSPGLDYEQYF
>TRBD1|once|TRBJ1-5|TRBV7-9
TGTTCCAGCAGCTTACAGGGGAATCAGCCCCAGCATTTT
CSSSLQGNQPQHF
>NA|NA|TRBJ1-6|TRBV10-3
TGTGCCATCAGCGGACAAAGCTCCTATAATTCACCCCTCCACTTT
CAISGQSSYNSPLHF